Below, 32 T cell receptor beta chains from the same sample are listed, as sequenced in a study of blood T cell repertoires in COVID-19. The method was immunoSEQ multiplex PCR; TCRdb's version includes in-frame clones alone and lacks a portion of them. Of about 190,000 clones in the sample, 65% to 80% are singletons; the top ten hold approximately 12%. The source material was peripheral blood. The receptors come from a man aged 45-65 years who had recovered from COVID-19.

The chain joins TRBV4-3 to TRBJ1-1; TRBD1 agrees at 10 bases. Germline assignment: CDR1 LGHNA and CDR2 YSLEER. With 0 bases clipped from V and 7 bases from J, the junction kept 5 bases outside the gene matches. This CDR3 comprises 15 residues. CDR3 sequence (DNA): TGCGCCAGCAGCCAAGATATGGGACAGGGGATTGAAGCTTTCTTT. As protein: CASSQDMGQGIEAFF.

The chain combines TRBV4-3 with TRBJ2-7; the D gene is possibly TRBD2 (5 bases). Trimming shortened V by 2 bases and J by 2 bases, and 13 bases separated the two germline ends. The CDR3 contains 15 residues. Per the germline V gene, CDR1 is LGHNA and CDR2 is YSLEER. In DNA, the CDR3 is TGCGCCAGCAGCCAAAAACCGGGGTTAACCTACGAGCAGTACTTC. Translating it yields CASSQKPGLTYEQYF.

The chain couples TRBV7-9 to TRBJ1-2; D is uncertain. The CDR3 contains 11 residues. From germline, CDR1 is SEHNR and CDR2 FQNEAQ (reference sequence). V lost 5 bases and J lost 7, with 8 bases in between. The CDR3 DNA is TGTGCCAGCAGCCGAGGTGGTGGCTACACCTTC. This codes for CASSRGGGYTF.

This clone was counted a few times. The V gene is TRBV4-3, the J gene TRBJ2-3; a possible D gene is TRBD1 (5 bases). From germline, CDR1 is LGHNA and CDR2 YSLEER. Trimming took off 1 base at V and 3 bases at J, with 11 bases between the two ends. This CDR3 is built from 15 residues. The CDR3 sequence: CASSQAGSATDTQYF. For the CDR3, the DNA is TGCGCCAGCAGCCAAGCAGGGTCCGCGACAGATACGCAGTATTTT.

This clone was observed a single time. The rearrangement links TRBV6-6 to TRBJ2-3; the match to TRBD2 covers 10 bases. CDR1 is MNHNY and CDR2 is SVGAGI in the germline V gene (reference sequence). Trimming took 5 bases from V and 0 from J; bases not matched to a gene: 14. The CDR3 has 19 amino acids. The CDR3 here is CASSPSRTSGGRSTDTQYF. The CDR3 DNA follows: TGTGCCAGCAGTCCCAGCCGGACTAGCGGAGGAAGGAGCACAGATACGCAGTATTTT.

The J gene is TRBJ2-5, the V gene TRBV10-2; 11 bases fit TRBD1. Germline CDR1 and CDR2: WSHSY and SAAADI. The CDR3 covers 16 residues. The V gene end was trimmed by 3 bases and the J gene end by 5 bases; junction bases not matched to a gene: 8. The CDR3 reads CASSDLDRGPGETQYF. CDR3 coding DNA: TGCGCCAGCAGTGATTTGGACAGGGGGCCGGGGGAGACCCAGTACTTC.

This rearrangement joins TRBV13 to TRBJ2-1; no firm D call. This CDR3 has 14 amino acids. V lost 0 bases and J 10 bases, leaving 13 bases between the germline ends. The germline CDR1 and CDR2 sequences are PRHDT and FYEKMQ (reference sequence). CDR3 in amino acids: CASSLGVGVREQFF. CDR3 DNA sequence: TGTGCCAGCAGCTTAGGTGTTGGAGTGCGGGAGCAGTTCTTC.

The chain is built from TRBV11-3 and TRBJ2-1; tentative D call: TRBD1 (6 bases). Trimming left V 6 bases short and J 8 bases short, with 11 bases between. This CDR3 comprises 12 residues. Germline V gene sequence: CDR1 SGHNT, CDR2 YENEEA. In DNA, the CDR3 is TGTGCCAGCAGTGAGGGGGTTTATGAGCAGTTCTTC. Encoded protein: CASSEGVYEQFF.

The chain combines TRBV6-5 with TRBJ2-7; no reliable D call. Germline values: CDR1 MNHEY, CDR2 SVGAGI. The CDR3 is 14 amino acids. Trimming took 0 bases from V and 2 from J, leaving 8 bases between them. This chain's CDR3 is CASSYSSPAYEQYF. DNA for the CDR3: TGTGCCAGCAGTTACTCCTCCCCCGCCTACGAGCAGTACTTC.

The gene calls are TRBV19 and TRBJ2-3, with 8 bases identical to TRBD2. Germline assignment: CDR1 LNHDA and CDR2 SQIVND (reference sequence). The junction had 6 bases not matched to a gene; V was cut back by 3 bases and J by 4 bases. The CDR3 consists of 15 residues. CDR3 in amino acids: CASSMTSGRPDTQYF. As DNA, the CDR3 is TGTGCCAGTAGTATGACCAGCGGGAGACCAGATACGCAGTATTTT.

The genes are TRBV3-1 (or the pseudogene TRBV3-2) and TRBJ2-5, with TRBD1 matching over 10 bases. With 8 bases clipped from V and 5 bases from J, the junction kept 8 bases outside the gene matches. Germline V gene data show CDR1 as LGHDT and CDR2 as YNNKEL (reference sequence). The CDR3 sequence is 14 residues long. CDR3 coding DNA: TGTGCCAGCGGAGGGACAGGGGATTGGGAGACCCAGTACTTC. It codes for CASGGTGDWETQYF.

This clone turned up a few times. V gene TRBV30 combines with J gene TRBJ1-2; 7 bases fit TRBD1. CDR1 GTSNPN and CDR2 SVGIG come from the germline V gene (reference sequence). The CDR3 extends over 13 amino acids. V shed 7 bases and J 8 bases; nucleotides not matched to a gene: 13. CDR3 protein: CAFRQGGRHGYTF. As DNA, the CDR3 is TGTGCCTTTCGACAGGGTGGTCGGCACGGCTACACCTTC.

The genes are TRBV27 and TRBJ2-6; TRBD1 matches at 9 bases. This CDR3 has 19 amino acids. V gave up 0 bases and J gave up 0 bases; unmatched junction bases: 6. Germline CDR1 is MNHEY and CDR2 is SMNVEV (reference sequence). The CDR3 loop is CASSLSIGQGYSGANVLTF. The CDR3 nucleotides read TGTGCCAGCAGTTTATCGATAGGACAGGGGTACTCTGGGGCCAACGTCCTGACTTTC.

This chain uses TRBV9 with TRBJ2-6; TRBD1 matches at 7 bases. The CDR3 has 19 residues. V shed 4 bases, J shed 0 bases, and the junction held 13 bases outside the gene matches. Germline V gives CDR1 SGDLS, CDR2 YYNGEE. CDR3 coding DNA: TGTGCCAGCAGCACTAGACAGGGCCTAAACCCCTCTGGGGCCAACGTCCTGACTTTC. Its translation is CASSTRQGLNPSGANVLTF.

CDR3 bases: TGTGCCAGCTCGCCAGGGGCGTATGGCTACACCTTC. Its protein product is CASSPGAYGYTF. The genes are TRBV6-5 and TRBJ1-2; a weak D match, TRBD1 (6 bases). Looked up from germline, CDR1 is MNHEY and CDR2 is SVGAGI. The CDR3 is 12 residues long. The V gene lost 8 bases and the J gene lost 5 bases, with 12 bases spanning the gap.

The V gene is TRBV4-3, the J gene TRBJ1-6, with D possibly matching TRBD1 (5 bases). V lost 0 bases to trimming and J lost 5 bases, with 8 bases between them. The CDR3 extends over 15 amino acids. Germline-derived CDR1 and CDR2 are LGHNA and YSLEER. CDR3: CASSQDLRDNSPLHF. The CDR3 nucleotides read TGCGCCAGCAGCCAAGATCTCAGGGATAATTCACCCCTCCACTTT.

This chain connects TRBV5-1 to TRBJ2-7, with D tentatively TRBD1 (6 bases). This CDR3 has 13 amino acids. Germline values: CDR1 SGHRS, CDR2 YFSETQ. Trimming stripped 7 bases from V and 0 bases from J, with 11 bases between. CDR3 nucleotide sequence: TGCGCCAGCGGTCGGGACAACTCCTACGAGCAGTACTTC. Translating gives CASGRDNSYEQYF.

J is TRBJ2-7 and V is TRBV6-5; 9 nucleotides line up with TRBD1. Germline V gene sequence: CDR1 MNHEY, CDR2 SVGAGI. The CDR3 length is 14 residues. V gave up 6 bases and J gave up 0 bases; unmatched junction bases: 3. The CDR3 nucleotides are TGTGCCAGCAGGGAGGACAGGGGCTCCTACGAGCAGTACTTC. Protein: CASREDRGSYEQYF.

J is TRBJ2-7 and V is TRBV5-4, with 7 bases identical to TRBD2. This CDR3 has 14 amino acids. V trimming: 0 bases; J trimming: 7 bases; junction bases outside the gene matches: 7. Per germline, CDR1 SGHNT and CDR2 YYREEE (reference sequence). CDR3 in DNA: TGTGCCAGCAGCTTGGAATCTCTGGGGGGGGAGCAGTACTTC. This gives the protein CASSLESLGGEQYF.

The chain has TRBV5-1 and TRBJ2-2; D is undetermined. CDR3 length: 13 residues. V was clipped by 9 bases and J by 1 base, with 10 bases between them. CDR1 SGHRS and CDR2 YFSETQ come from the germline V gene. CDR3 nucleotides: TGCGCCACCGCCGAGGTGAACACCGGGGAGCTGTTTTTT. This sequence encodes CATAEVNTGELFF.

The chain employs TRBV29-1 and TRBJ2-7; 7 positions agree with TRBD2. V trimming: 6 bases; J trimming: 4 bases; junction bases outside the gene matches: 12. CDR1 is SQVTM, CDR2 ANQGSEA, per germline. The CDR3 is 14 amino acids. This chain's CDR3 is CSVGLAEKDYEQYF. CDR3 in DNA: TGCAGCGTGGGTCTAGCGGAGAAGGATTACGAGCAGTACTTC.

The chain uses TRBV10-3 and TRBJ1-5, with TRBD1 identical over 10 bases. V lost 5 bases and J lost 6; bases outside the gene matches: 13. The CDR3 length is 17 residues. CDR1 and CDR2 from the germline V gene are ENHRY and SYGVKD. The CDR3 bases are TGTGCCATCAGTTCCGGACAGGGGGACATGAGACTTCAGCCCCAGCATTTT. It translates to CAISSGQGDMRLQPQHF.

V and J are TRBV7-2 and TRBJ1-5; D is possibly TRBD1 (5 bases). The CDR3 runs to 14 residues. Germline V gene lookup returns CDR1 SGHTA and CDR2 FQGNSA. The V end lost 5 bases, the J end lost 6 bases, and 14 bases lay between the germline ends. For the CDR3, the DNA is TGTGCCAGCAGCAAAGGAGGGGTAGGTCAGCCCCAGCATTTT. Amino acids: CASSKGGVGQPQHF.

There are a few counts of this clone. This rearrangement joins TRBV27 to TRBJ2-5; 12 bases fit TRBD2. The CDR3 runs 16 residues. Germline CDR1 and CDR2: MNHEY and SMNVEV (reference sequence). Trimming took 4 bases from V and 5 from J; bases not matched to a gene: 8. DNA for the CDR3: TGTGCCAGCAGTTCGGGACTAGCGGGTCTATGGGAGACCCAGTACTTC. Amino acids: CASSSGLAGLWETQYF.

This clone was found once. The rearrangement joins TRBV19 to TRBJ1-4, with D unresolved. Germline assignment: CDR1 LNHDA and CDR2 SQIVND (reference sequence). Trimming cost V 1 base and J 2 bases, with 5 bases left between them. The CDR3 is made up of 14 amino acids. The CDR3 sequence: CASSIGATNEKLFF. The CDR3 nucleotides are TGTGCCAGTAGTATAGGGGCGACTAATGAAAAACTGTTTTTT.

This clone is a singleton in its sample. The chain links TRBV14 to TRBJ2-6; TRBD1 matches at 7 bases. Germline V CDR1 and CDR2: SGHDN, FVKESK. There are 14 residues in the CDR3. Trimming at V came to 4 bases and at J to 8 bases, leaving 5 bases not matched to a gene. The CDR3 coding sequence is TGTGCCAGCAGCCCTCGACAGGGTTCCAACGTCCTGACTTTC. It specifies CASSPRQGSNVLTF.

The chain recombines TRBV5-4 with TRBJ2-2; no clear D gene. Trimming stripped 0 bases from V and 3 bases from J, with 6 bases between. CDR1 SGHNT and CDR2 YYREEE come from the germline V gene (reference sequence). The CDR3 runs to 14 residues. In nucleotides, the CDR3 is TGTGCCAGCAGCTTGGACAGCTACACCGGGGAGCTGTTTTTT. Amino acids: CASSLDSYTGELFF.

This chain joins TRBV29-1 and TRBJ1-2, with TRBD1 as a possible D gene (6 bases). V was shortened by 2 bases and J by 8 bases, with 12 bases between the two germline ends. CDR3 length: 12 residues. Looked up from germline, CDR1 is SQVTM and CDR2 is ANQGSEA. The CDR3 DNA reads as TGCAGCGTTGAAAGGACAGCGGGAGGCTACACCTTC. Translation: CSVERTAGGYTF.

The genes are TRBV27 and TRBJ1-5; D is possibly TRBD1 (6 bases). This CDR3 region has 16 residues. The germline V and J ends were trimmed by 5 bases and 7 bases, with 21 bases remaining between them. Germline assignment: CDR1 MNHEY and CDR2 SMNVEV (reference sequence). For the CDR3, the DNA is TGTGCCAGCAGTCGGGGGGGGGCACCGATCAGGCAGCCCCAGCATTTT. Translation: CASSRGGAPIRQPQHF.

This chain uses TRBV6-5 with TRBJ2-5; D uncertain. In germline, CDR1 is MNHEY, CDR2 SVGAGI. The V end was cut by 6 bases, the J end by 2 bases, with 7 bases between. The CDR3 covers 12 residues. CDR3: CASRSLQETQYF. DNA for the CDR3: TGTGCCAGCAGGTCCCTGCAAGAGACCCAGTACTTC.

The chain is built from TRBV19 and TRBJ2-4; no definite D call. V lost 6 bases and J lost 5, with 14 bases in between. CDR3 size: 14 residues. Germline CDR1 LNHDA, CDR2 SQIVND (reference sequence). The CDR3 DNA reads as TGTGCCAGTAGGGATAGCCGTAGTGAAAACATTCAGTACTTC. This translates into CASRDSRSENIQYF.

The chain has TRBV18 and TRBJ2-1; D ambiguous. This CDR3 spans 14 amino acids. The germline gives CDR1 KGHSH, CDR2 LQKENI. Trimming took 1 base from V and 8 from J, leaving 12 bases between them. CDR3 sequence reads: CASSPRNIADEQFF. DNA for the CDR3: TGTGCCAGCTCACCACGGAACATAGCTGATGAGCAGTTCTTC.